Shown below are 5 T cell receptor beta chains from a single sample sequenced in a study of post-analysis software for immune sequencing data. Broader study findings: Controls had lower frequencies than patients of about 5 TRBV segments, which included TRBV5-6, TRBV5-1 and TRBV20-1.

Presence of unique molecular identifiers characterized the TCR beta cDNA libraries. Via MiXCR, TCRdb re-called the PCR reads, giving one row per CDR3 protein. Altogether 450,000 to 650,000 distinct CDR3 sequences are present, roughly 45% being singletons, with the ten largest covering approximately 1.7%. Their antigens are not known. The sequenced sample was blood. The receptors were sampled from a girl aged 10-17 years with multiple sclerosis.

This clonotype was observed a few times. This sequence joins TRBV12-3 or TRBV12-4 and TRBJ2-1; 10 nucleotides align to TRBD2. V gave up 4 bases and J gave up 8 bases; unmatched junction bases: 8. This CDR3 is 15 amino acids long. The chain's CDR3 is CASSYSGRRKHEQFF. The CDR3 DNA sequence: TGTGCCAGCAGTTATAGCGGGAGGAGAAAGCATGAGCAGTTCTTC.

This clonotype was seen only a few times. The chain is built from TRBV12-3 or TRBV12-4 and TRBJ1-1, with no clear D. V was pared by 4 bases and J by 6 bases, with 12 bases between. CDR3 length: 13 amino acids. This CDR3 reads CASSSLSGAEAFF. CDR3 nucleotide sequence: TGTGCCAGCAGTTCGCTATCAGGCGCTGAAGCTTTCTTT.

V is TRBV13 and J is TRBJ2-4; 7 bases align to TRBD2. V shed 5 bases and J 13 bases; nucleotides not matched to a gene: 17. This CDR3 has 15 amino acids. CDR1 PRHDT and CDR2 FYEKMQ come from the germline V gene (reference sequence). CDR3 coding DNA: TGTGCCAGCAGCCCCTCGGGAGGAGCTACCTTTGCGCAGTACTTC. This encodes CASSPSGGATFAQYF.

This clonotype has more than one count but fewer than ten. The V gene is TRBV6-6, the J gene TRBJ1-2; possible D gene TRBD1, 5 bases. This CDR3 is built from 15 residues. Germline CDR1 is MNHNY and CDR2 is SVGAGI (reference sequence). V was shortened by 8 bases and J by 4 bases, with 20 bases between the two germline ends. The CDR3 is CASLRGRDRTYGYTF. For the CDR3, the DNA is TGTGCCAGCCTTAGGGGCAGAGACAGAACCTATGGCTACACCTTC.

This clonotype came up a few times. The chain joins TRBV20-1 to TRBJ1-1; D gene unclear. Trimming removed 0 bases at V and 7 bases at J, with 18 bases between. Germline V lookup: CDR1 DFQATT, CDR2 SNEGSKA (reference sequence). CDR3 length: 15 residues. The DNA for the CDR3 is TGCAGTGCTAGAGATCGGGTCTCCTCCCCCGGTGAAGCTTTCTTT. Amino acids: CSARDRVSSPGEAFF.